This T cell receptor beta chain is drawn from a study of blood T cell repertoires in COVID-19. Study details: Acute and convalescent COVID-19 specimens originated in the United States, Italy and Spain.

This clone appeared once. V gave up 2 bases and J gave up 6 bases, with 20 bases separating them. The CDR3 has 17 amino acids. The germline CDR1 and CDR2 sequences are SGHTA and FQGNSA. TCRdb's copy holds only in-frame clones and misses some; the assay was immunoSEQ multiplex PCR. The table includes roughly 250,000 clones, approximately 90% detected once. The sequenced material came from peripheral blood. The V and J genes are TRBV7-2 and TRBJ2-4; the D gene is possibly TRBD2 (5 bases). The receptor's source is a woman aged 40 to 50 who had recovered from COVID-19. This chain's CDR3 is CASSLFSGPDSGNIQYF. The CDR3 region has the DNA TGTGCCAGCAGCTTATTCTCCGGACCGGACTCGGGAAACATTCAGTACTTC.